The 12 T cell receptor beta chains below come from one sample, sequenced in a study of cytomegalovirus exposure and HLA in healthy donors. PCR involved 60 Vbeta and 13 Jbeta primers. Generated by immunoSEQ multiplex PCR, the TCRdb table keeps only in-frame clones and is missing some. The data contain 150,000 to 200,000 clones, about 88% of them singletons. Sequenced input: PBMCs. These receptors were collected from a woman between 18 and 29 years old in good health and CMV-seronegative.

The chain links TRBV4-1 to TRBJ2-5, with TRBD2 identical over 9 bases. This CDR3 spans 17 amino acids. Germline V CDR1 and CDR2: MGHRA, YSYEKL. With V trimmed by 5 bases and J by 1 base, 11 bases remained unmatched. The CDR3 DNA sequence: TGCGCCAGCAGCTTAGCGGGGGCAGGGGTTCCCCAAGAGACCCAGTACTTC. Its translation: CASSLAGAGVPQETQYF.

In this sample, this clone turned up a few times. This rearrangement joins TRBV18 to TRBJ1-4; no definite D call. CDR3 size: 13 residues. V was shortened by 4 bases and J by 3 bases, with 6 bases between the two germline ends. Germline V gene data show CDR1 as KGHSH and CDR2 as LQKENI. This CDR3 reads CASSLIPNEKLFF. The CDR3 DNA sequence: TGTGCCAGCTCACTCATCCCTAATGAAAAACTGTTTTTT.

The chain couples TRBV6-1 to TRBJ2-3; 16 bases fit TRBD2. V lost 1 base to trimming and J lost 1 base; unmatched junction nucleotides: 8. This CDR3 is built from 20 residues. Per germline, CDR1 MNHNS and CDR2 SASEGT. The CDR3, as DNA: TGTGCCAGCAGTGAAGGTGCCCCGGGACTAGCGGGGGGGCGCACAGATACGCAGTATTTT. As protein: CASSEGAPGLAGGRTDTQYF.

This chain uses TRBV2 with TRBJ2-2, with TRBD2 as a possible D gene (5 bases). The CDR3 is 16 amino acids. Trimming left V 2 bases short and J 4 bases short, with 14 bases between. Germline-derived CDR1 and CDR2 are SNHLY and FYNNEI. The CDR3 bases are TGTGCCAGCAGTGAACGAATTAGCGAGGCCACCGGGGAGCTGTTTTTT. This codes for CASSERISEATGELFF.

J is TRBJ1-5 and V is TRBV27; 7 bases are a match to TRBD1. Germline CDR1 reads MNHEY; CDR2 reads SMNVEV (reference sequence). Trimming took 6 bases from V and 1 from J; bases not matched to a gene: 6. This CDR3 has 15 amino acids. As DNA, the CDR3 is TGTGCCAGCAGCTTGAGGGGGCGAAGCAATCAGCCCCAGCATTTT. The encoded protein is CASSLRGRSNQPQHF.

This chain joins TRBV28 and TRBJ2-5; 9 bases are a match to TRBD1. The junction had 9 bases not matched to a gene; V was cut back by 5 bases and J by 5 bases. Germline-derived CDR1 and CDR2 are MDHEN and SYDVKM. The CDR3 contains 15 residues. The CDR3 DNA sequence: TGTGCCAGCAGTACCCTAGGGACAGGGACGGAGACCCAGTACTTC. Translation: CASSTLGTGTETQYF.

The J gene is TRBJ2-7, the V gene TRBV28, with 7 positions matching TRBD2. CDR3 length equals 17 residues. V trimming: 2 bases; J trimming: 0 bases; junction bases outside the gene matches: 10. Germline V lookup: CDR1 MDHEN, CDR2 SYDVKM. CDR3 in DNA: TGTGCCAGCAGTTTAATGCGGCTAGCGGAGAGCTCCTACGAGCAGTACTTC. The encoded protein is CASSLMRLAESSYEQYF. The full variable domain, with the rest looked up from reference TRBV28 and TRBJ2-7, is DVKVTQSSRYLVKRTGEKVFLECVQDMDHENMFWYRQDPGLGLRLIYFSYDVKMKEKGDIPEGYSVSREKKERFSLILESASTNQTSMYLCASSLMRLAESSYEQYFGPGTRLTVT.

The chain combines TRBV7-8 with TRBJ2-7; 10 bases map to TRBD2. The CDR3 is made up of 15 amino acids. The germline gives CDR1 SGHVS, CDR2 FQNEAQ. V shed 1 base and J 4 bases; nucleotides not matched to a gene: 4. The CDR3 here is CASSLVASGSYEQYF. CDR3 bases: TGTGCCAGCAGCTTAGTTGCTAGCGGGAGTTACGAGCAGTACTTC.

V is TRBV10-3 and J is TRBJ2-5; D perhaps matches TRBD2 (5 bases). Germline V gene sequence: CDR1 ENHRY, CDR2 SYGVKD. Trimming removed 4 bases from V and 3 bases from J, with 6 bases in between. This CDR3 has 12 amino acids. The CDR3 loop reads CAISAREETQYF. DNA for the CDR3: TGTGCCATCAGTGCGCGGGAAGAGACCCAGTACTTC.

The chain links TRBV25-1 to TRBJ1-2; 9 nucleotides agree with TRBD1. The germline CDR1 and CDR2 sequences are MGHDK and SYGVNS. The V and J ends lost 8 bases and 4 bases, in that order; junction bases with no gene match: 20. The CDR3 runs to 18 residues. Written as DNA, the CDR3 is TGTGCCAGCGTTTCCCGGACAGGGGTAAAAAGGTCCCGCTATGGCTACACCTTC. Amino acid sequence: CASVSRTGVKRSRYGYTF.

V gene TRBV10-3 combines with J gene TRBJ1-2, with a possible D match to TRBD1 (6 bases). Germline V gene data show CDR1 as ENHRY and CDR2 as SYGVKD. The CDR3 has 14 residues. The V and J ends lost 6 bases and 3 bases respectively, with 14 bases between them. The CDR3 spells CAIRGQGLDYGYTF. The CDR3 DNA sequence: TGTGCCATCAGGGGCCAGGGGTTGGACTATGGCTACACCTTC.

This clone appeared once. A read error may account for a junction end that differs from germline. The rearrangement links TRBV20-1 to TRBJ1-2, with no clear D. This CDR3 is 9 amino acids long. The germline V gene has CDR1 DFQATT and CDR2 SNEGSKA (reference sequence). In DNA, the CDR3 is TGCAGTGCTTCCTCAGGTGGATTCTTC. Amino acids: CSASSGGFF.